This T cell receptor beta chain came from a study of blood T cell repertoires in COVID-19. Overall study: From T cells, B-cell-depleted T cells, or PBMCs came the material, which was cDNA or gDNA.

The assay was immunoSEQ multiplex PCR, and TCRdb's table has in-frame clones only and misses some. The sample carries around 50,000 clones, 82% recorded once. The CDR3 is 15 residues long. CDR1 is SGHAT and CDR2 is FQNNGV in the germline V gene. V was pared by 5 bases and J by 1 base, with 15 bases between. Sequencing input: peripheral blood. V is TRBV11-2 and J is TRBJ2-7, with TRBD1 as a possible D gene (7 bases). The sequence was collected from a man aged 80 or over with COVID-19, enrolled during active disease. CDR3 sequence (DNA): TGTGCCAGCAGCCCCCCAGGGGGGAAGTCCTACGAGCAGTACGTC. Amino acids: CASSPPGGKSYEQYV.